This T cell receptor beta chain was observed in a study of HIV-infected children after antiretroviral therapy interruption. Overall study: All children had CD4+ count above 500 and viral load below 50 copies/ml. In continuous treatment, analyzed samples were from weeks 0, 48 and 150.

Treatment noted: PENTA 11 planned treatment interruption arm or continuous ART arm. Sorting from thawed PBMCs isolated naive CD4+ CD45RA+ CD45RO- T cells. This clonotype appeared many times. Per the germline V gene, CDR1 is DFQATT and CDR2 is SNEGSKA (reference sequence). This CDR3 has 9 amino acids. Between the trimmed V and J ends, which lost 5 bases and 11 bases, there was a span of 9 bases. RNA-based 3' RACE libraries used unique molecular identifiers. TCRdb analysed the 3' RACE reads with MiXCR anew, one entry per CDR3 protein. The table has 70,000 to 90,000 distinct CDR3 sequences, around 6.9% seen once.

The clonotype originates from a pool of human donors with HIV. This sample comprised CD45RA+ CD4+ T cells from PBMCs, pooled from several time points, obtained from a donor given antiretroviral therapy, either interrupted or continuous. Subset in this sample: naive CD4+ CD45RA+ CD45RO- T cells. The chain has TRBV20-1 and TRBJ1-1, with D possibly being TRBD1 (5 bases). CDR3 protein: CSARGEAFF. CDR3 DNA sequence: TGCAGTGCTCGGGGGGAGGCTTTCTTT.